One TCR beta chain is described in this entry. In the source study's methods: The assay estimated nucleated cells by amplifying reference gene primers. TCRdb keeps only in-frame clones here, not all; method: immunoSEQ multiplex PCR. Clone size and the V and J calls come from that table; the DNA yielded D and trimming. The sample shows 120,000 or so clones, about nine tenths of them seen only once. J gave up 4 bases and V 3 bases, and 10 bases lay outside the gene matches. Germline CDR1 is KGHSH and CDR2 is LQKENI. The CDR3 has 17 amino acids. The data stem from a study of blood T cell repertoires in COVID-19. About the study: The United States, Italy and Spain supplied acute and convalescent COVID-19 samples. Sources were T cells, B-cell-depleted T cells, or PBMCs; the material itself was cDNA or gDNA.

The chain combines TRBV18 with TRBJ2-1; 9 bases are shared with TRBD2. This TCR was sampled from a woman aged 70-85 years with acute or convalescent COVID-19. Sequencing used peripheral blood. CDR3 sequence reads: CASSPEAGGPRYNEQFF. The DNA for the CDR3 is TGTGCCAGCTCACCTGAGGCGGGGGGGCCGAGGTACAATGAGCAGTTCTTC.